A single sample gave rise to the 29 T cell receptor beta chains below, sequenced in a study of cytomegalovirus exposure and HLA in healthy donors. PCR amplification relied on 60 Vbeta primers (plus 13 Jbeta primers). Profiling relied on immunoSEQ multiplex PCR, and the TCRdb table lists in-frame clones only, not all of them. Of about 210,000 clones listed, roughly 81% are singletons. Sequencing was done on a sample of PBMCs. The receptors come from a girl aged 2-10 years in good health and CMV-seronegative.

The genes are TRBV6-5 and TRBJ2-5; D remains unclear. V dropped 2 bases and J dropped 4 bases, with 11 bases sitting between them. Germline V gene sequence: CDR1 MNHEY, CDR2 SVGAGI. The CDR3 has 14 residues. CDR3 protein: CASSYGQNLETQYF. CDR3 DNA: TGTGCCAGCAGTTACGGGCAGAACCTAGAGACCCAGTACTTC.

The chain joins TRBV4-2 to TRBJ2-7; D is undetermined. Germline V lookup: CDR1 LGHNA, CDR2 YNFKEQ. Between the trimmed V and J ends, which lost 0 bases and 0 bases, there was a span of 6 bases. The CDR3 spans 14 residues. CDR3 protein: CASSQEGSSYEQYF. The CDR3 DNA is TGTGCCAGCAGCCAAGAGGGCAGCTCCTACGAGCAGTACTTC.

This clone was counted once. The rearrangement links TRBV27 to TRBJ1-1; D perhaps matches TRBD1 (5 bases). The CDR3 is 15 amino acids. In germline, CDR1 is MNHEY, CDR2 SMNVEV (reference sequence). The V gene lost 4 bases and the J gene lost 1 base, with 13 bases spanning the gap. The CDR3 DNA sequence: TGTGCCAGCAGTTCAGGGTTTCTCGAGAACACTGAAGCTTTCTTT. This gives the protein CASSSGFLENTEAFF.

This clone was detected only once. The J gene is TRBJ1-6, the V gene TRBV5-6; D unclear. The germline CDR1 and CDR2 sequences are SGHDT and YYEEEE. CDR3 length equals 14 residues. Deletions cut 5 bases from V and 9 bases from J, with 15 bases between. The CDR3 protein is CASSPIMPGSPLHF. The DNA of the CDR3 is TGTGCCAGCAGTCCGATCATGCCGGGTTCACCCCTCCACTTT.

The gene calls are TRBV4-1 and TRBJ2-7; D perhaps matches TRBD2 (5 bases). V was trimmed by 0 bases and J by 4 bases, leaving 16 bases between them. The CDR3 covers 16 residues. Germline V gives CDR1 MGHRA, CDR2 YSYEKL. For the CDR3, the DNA is TGCGCCAGCAGCCAAGAGGCTAGCCGCCCTTTTTACGAGCAGTACTTC. Translating it yields CASSQEASRPFYEQYF.

The table lists this clone with a few counts. The chain recombines TRBV15 with TRBJ2-1; 7 nucleotides agree with TRBD2. After removal of 9 bases from V and 4 bases from J, the junction contained 9 bases not matched to a gene. This CDR3 has 14 residues. Per germline, CDR1 LNHNV and CDR2 YYDKDF (reference sequence). CDR3 in DNA: TGTGCCACTCAAACTAGCGAGAGATACAATGAGCAGTTCTTC. Encoded protein: CATQTSERYNEQFF.

This chain uses TRBV30 with TRBJ1-2, with 7 bases aligning to TRBD1. This CDR3 has 14 residues. Per germline, CDR1 GTSNPN and CDR2 SVGIG (reference sequence). J gave up 4 bases and V 0 bases, and 5 bases lay outside the gene matches. CDR3 in amino acids: CAWSVQGRGYGYTF. For the CDR3, the DNA is TGTGCCTGGAGTGTACAGGGGCGGGGCTATGGCTACACCTTC.

This clone occurred a few times. Other DNA sequences from this sample encode an identical CDR3 as well. The chain employs TRBV5-4 and TRBJ2-7, with 7 bases aligning to TRBD1. Germline CDR1 SGHNT, CDR2 YYREEE (reference sequence). Germline trimming cut 4 bases from V and 2 bases from J; bases unmatched to any gene: 6. The CDR3 has 14 residues. CDR3 coding DNA: TGTGCCAGCAGCCCCGGACAGGTTACCTACGAGCAGTACTTC. Protein: CASSPGQVTYEQYF. Using reference TRBV5-4 and TRBJ2-7 for the parts outside the CDR3, the full variable domain is ETGVTQSPTHLIKTRGQQVTLRCSSQSGHNTVSWYQQALGQGPQFIFQYYREEENGRGNFPPRFSGLQFPNYSSELNVNALELDDSALYLCASSPGQVTYEQYFGPGTRLTVT.

This clone was counted only a few times. This sequence joins TRBV6-1 and TRBJ1-4; the D gene is possibly TRBD1 (5 bases). The length of the CDR3 is 12 residues. Germline CDR1 MNHNS, CDR2 SASEGT. Deletions cut 8 bases from V and 7 bases from J, with 11 bases between. CDR3 sequence: CASGGVGEKLFF. CDR3 nucleotide sequence: TGTGCCAGCGGGGGGGTAGGTGAAAAACTGTTTTTT.

This clone was observed a single time. This rearrangement joins TRBV19 to TRBJ2-3; D may be TRBD2 (5 bases). V lost 6 bases, J lost 2 bases, and 15 bases lay in between. The CDR3 is made up of 15 amino acids. The V gene's germline CDR1 is LNHDA and CDR2 SQIVND (reference sequence). CDR3 sequence (DNA): TGTGCCAGTAGACGAGTAGCGAGCCCCACAGATACGCAGTATTTT. This translates into CASRRVASPTDTQYF.

The J gene is TRBJ2-3, the V gene TRBV2; a possible D gene is TRBD1 (6 bases). CDR3 length equals 14 residues. The V end lost 7 bases, the J end lost 1 base, and 12 bases lay between the germline ends. Germline loops: CDR1 SNHLY, CDR2 FYNNEI. CDR3 bases: TGTGCCAGCATTCGGGACATAGGCACAGATACGCAGTATTTT. Translating it yields CASIRDIGTDTQYF.

The gene calls are TRBV11-2 and TRBJ1-4; 9 bases agree with TRBD1. The CDR3 sequence is 14 residues long. The germline gives CDR1 SGHAT, CDR2 FQNNGV. With V trimmed by 2 bases and J by 9 bases, 4 bases remained unmatched. CDR3 residues: CASSLSGTGKKLFF. The CDR3 DNA sequence: TGTGCCAGCAGCTTAAGTGGGACAGGGAAAAAACTGTTTTTT.

V is TRBV7-6 and J is TRBJ2-1, with D maybe TRBD1 (5 bases). The V gene's germline CDR1 is SGHVS and CDR2 FNYEAQ. This CDR3 is built from 14 residues. Trimming removed 2 bases from V and 8 bases from J, with 13 bases in between. The CDR3 reads CASSLRGKGDEQFF. CDR3 bases: TGTGCCAGCAGCTTAAGGGGCAAAGGCGATGAGCAGTTCTTC.

The chain combines TRBV19 with TRBJ1-5, with a weak D call TRBD1 (5 bases). CDR1 LNHDA and CDR2 SQIVND come from the germline V gene (reference sequence). With 7 bases removed from V and 4 bases from J, the gap between germline ends came to 20 bases. The CDR3 is 16 residues long. The CDR3 bases are TGTGCCAGTACCTCGGATGGGGCATTTTGGAATCAGCCCCAGCATTTT. Protein: CASTSDGAFWNQPQHF.

The chain joins TRBV6-1 to TRBJ2-3; 9 nucleotides align to TRBD1. Unmatched junction bases numbered 8, after V lost 3 bases and J lost 4 bases. This CDR3 has 16 residues. Per germline, CDR1 MNHNS and CDR2 SASEGT. The DNA of the CDR3 is TGTGCCAGCAGTGACAGAGACAGGGGGTACTCAGATACGCAGTATTTT. The encoded protein is CASSDRDRGYSDTQYF.

This clone has more than one count but fewer than ten. The chain joins TRBV5-1 to TRBJ2-5, with 9 bases that match TRBD1. The CDR3 is made up of 15 amino acids. V lost 0 bases to trimming and J lost 11 bases; unmatched junction nucleotides: 11. Germline V gene lookup returns CDR1 SGHRS and CDR2 YFSETQ. CDR3 DNA sequence: TGCGCCAGCAGCTTGGTGGGGACAGGGTATGGTGAGCAGTACTTC. Its protein is CASSLVGTGYGEQYF.

There are a few counts of this clone. The V gene is TRBV10-1, the J gene TRBJ1-3, with D perhaps TRBD1 (6 bases). The CDR3 sequence is 15 residues long. Trimming shortened V by 0 bases and J by 2 bases, and 8 bases separated the two germline ends. Germline V lookup: CDR1 WNHNN, CDR2 SYGVQD (reference sequence). DNA of the CDR3: TGCGCCAGCAGTGAGTCGTCAGGGGCTGGAAACACCATATATTTT. Amino acid sequence: CASSESSGAGNTIYF.

This clone was counted once. This rearrangement joins TRBV10-3 to TRBJ2-1; 9 nucleotides align to TRBD2. CDR3 length equals 15 residues. Trimming removed 2 bases from V and 7 bases from J; junction bases left unmatched: 6. Germline CDR1 ENHRY, CDR2 SYGVKD. DNA of the CDR3: TGTGCCATCAGTGAGCGGCCTAGCGGGGAGAATGAGCAGTTCTTC. Amino acids: CAISERPSGENEQFF.

The sample holds a few counts of this clone. The DNA of the CDR3 is TGCGCCAGCAGCCAGGCGCGACAGGGAGGGAACACTGAAGCTTTCTTT. As protein: CASSQARQGGNTEAFF. The chain recombines TRBV5-1 with TRBJ1-1; 7 bases fit TRBD1. Trimming cost V 4 bases and J 1 base; bases outside gene matches: 10. Germline CDR1 and CDR2: SGHRS and YFSETQ. This CDR3 comprises 16 residues.

This clone was recorded a few times. The chain recombines TRBV5-1 with TRBJ1-2; TRBD1 agrees at 7 bases. The CDR3 runs to 14 residues. V lost 2 bases to trimming and J lost 4 bases; unmatched junction nucleotides: 5. Germline V lookup: CDR1 SGHRS, CDR2 YFSETQ. The CDR3 here is CASSFLQGTYGYTF. The DNA of the CDR3 is TGCGCCAGCAGCTTTTTACAGGGGACCTATGGCTACACCTTC.

The V and J genes are TRBV4-1 and TRBJ1-2; D gene uncertain. Per the germline V gene, CDR1 is MGHRA and CDR2 is YSYEKL. Trimming pared 0 bases from V and 7 bases from J, leaving 12 bases between. The CDR3 has 14 amino acids. The CDR3 here is CASSQEGRGIGYTF. In DNA, the CDR3 is TGCGCCAGCAGCCAAGAGGGGAGAGGGATTGGCTACACCTTC.

The genes are TRBV10-2 and TRBJ2-2; weak D call: TRBD1 (6 bases). The CDR3 contains 12 residues. Per the germline V gene, CDR1 is WSHSY and CDR2 is SAAADI. The ends were cut back, 7 bases at V and 5 bases at J, with 8 bases in the middle. CDR3 sequence (DNA): TGCGCCAGCAAAACAGGGACCGGGGAGCTGTTTTTT. Protein: CASKTGTGELFF.

Only one count was recorded for this clone. The chain carries TRBV6-1 and TRBJ2-7; 7 positions agree with TRBD1. This CDR3 is 13 amino acids long. Germline V gene lookup returns CDR1 MNHNS and CDR2 SASEGT. V dropped 6 bases and J dropped 3; count of bases not matched to a gene: 5. CDR3 bases: TGTGCCAGCAGCCCAGACAGGGACTACGAGCAGTACTTC. This codes for CASSPDRDYEQYF.

The CDR3 sequence: CASSQLGNTEAFF. The CDR3 DNA follows: TGTGCCAGCAGCCAATTGGGCAACACTGAAGCTTTCTTT. This chain uses TRBV14 with TRBJ1-1; D uncertain. Trimming pared 2 bases from V and 2 bases from J, leaving 6 bases between. Germline-derived CDR1 and CDR2 are SGHDN and FVKESK. This CDR3 has 13 residues.

The V call is TRBV7-9, the J call TRBJ2-7; 9 bases are a match to TRBD2. The V segment lost 2 bases and the J segment 5 bases; nucleotides outside the gene matches: 4. CDR1 and CDR2 (germline): SEHNR, FQNEAQ (reference sequence). This CDR3 contains 14 residues. The DNA for the CDR3 is TGTGCCAGCAGCTTAAGCGGGGGGACGAACGAGCAGTACTTC. It translates to CASSLSGGTNEQYF.

The gene calls are TRBV9 and TRBJ2-2; D may be TRBD2 (5 bases). Germline lookup yields CDR1 SGDLS and CDR2 YYNGEE. The CDR3 is made up of 16 amino acids. Deletions cut 4 bases from V and 0 bases from J, with 13 bases between. CDR3 coding DNA: TGTGCCAGCAGCCCCCGGACGGGAACGAACACCGGGGAGCTGTTTTTT. It specifies CASSPRTGTNTGELFF. Looking up the rest from reference TRBV9 and TRBJ2-2 gives the full variable domain: DSGVTQTPKHLITATGQRVTLRCSPRSGDLSVYWYQQSLDQGLQFLIQYYNGEERAKGNILERFSAQQFPDLHSELNLSSLELGDSALYFCASSPRTGTNTGELFFGEGSRLTVL.

The chain is built from TRBV10-3 and TRBJ2-7, with 9 bases matching TRBD2. The CDR3 has 15 residues. J lost 4 bases, V lost 0 bases, and 4 bases had no gene match. Germline V gene data show CDR1 as ENHRY and CDR2 as SYGVKD. CDR3 sequence (DNA): TGTGCCATCAGTGAGTCGAGTAGCGGGAGTTACGAGCAGTACTTC. Translated: CAISESSSGSYEQYF.

V gene TRBV6-5 combines with J gene TRBJ2-5, with a tentative D call TRBD1 (6 bases). Germline lookup yields CDR1 MNHEY and CDR2 SVGAGI. The CDR3 has 14 residues. The germline V and J ends were trimmed by 5 bases and 1 base, with 11 bases remaining between them. The CDR3 DNA reads TGTGCCAGCAGTACTTACAGGGTCCAAGAGACCCAGTACTTC. Its protein is CASSTYRVQETQYF.

This clone was seen more than once but under ten times. J is TRBJ1-1 and V is TRBV4-1; D might be TRBD1 (6 bases). The CDR3 extends over 16 amino acids. Germline CDR1 is MGHRA and CDR2 is YSYEKL. Trimming left V 0 bases short and J 10 bases short, with 21 bases between. The CDR3 DNA follows: TGCGCCAGCAGCCAAGACGGATCAGGACCAAGGGGGGGAGCTTTCTTT. Encoded protein: CASSQDGSGPRGGAFF.